Below are 11 T cell receptor beta chains sequenced from a single sample in a study of shared T cell receptors in the human thymus. Some clones are missing from TCRdb's copy, which holds only in-frame ones; the method was immunoSEQ multiplex PCR. The sample includes 700,000 or so clones, 70% to 90% of them seen just once. This sample was also put to use in a study of human thymus T cells.

Sequencing was performed on thymocytes. The source of these receptors is a girl younger than two with a congenital heart defect.

This clone came up a few times. The CDR3 reads CASSHYSQGSSGNTIYF. DNA of the CDR3: TGTGCCAGCAGCCACTACTCACAGGGAAGTTCTGGAAACACCATATATTTT. The chain is built from TRBV28 and TRBJ1-3; possibly TRBD1 for D (6 bases). The CDR3 loop spans 17 amino acids. CDR1 and CDR2 (germline): MDHEN, SYDVKM. V was cut by 6 bases and J by 1 base, with 19 bases left in between.

The rearrangement links TRBV27 to TRBJ2-1, with 9 bases identical to TRBD1. Germline assignment: CDR1 MNHEY and CDR2 SMNVEV (reference sequence). Trimming removed 7 bases from V and 1 base from J; junction bases left unmatched: 20. The CDR3 loop spans 20 amino acids. The CDR3 reads CASTHSRDRAWGGSYNEQFF. In DNA, the CDR3 is TGTGCCAGCACCCATAGCCGGGACAGGGCATGGGGGGGGTCCTACAATGAGCAGTTCTTC.

V is TRBV20-1 and J is TRBJ1-2, with unresolved D. The CDR3 has 11 amino acids. In germline, CDR1 is DFQATT, CDR2 SNEGSKA (reference sequence). V lost 3 bases and J lost 4, with 6 bases in between. The CDR3 protein is CSARAPYGYTF. The CDR3 DNA sequence: TGCAGTGCTAGGGCTCCCTATGGCTACACCTTC.

This clone has just a few counts. This sequence joins TRBV11-2 and TRBJ1-2; D might be TRBD1 (5 bases). CDR1 SGHAT and CDR2 FQNNGV come from the germline V gene. V was clipped by 5 bases and J by 2 bases, with 27 bases between them. CDR3 length equals 19 residues. The CDR3 reads CASSRPESIAGGPNYGYTF. CDR3 in DNA: TGTGCCAGCAGCCGACCTGAAAGCATAGCGGGGGGACCAAACTATGGCTACACCTTC.

The chain couples TRBV2 to TRBJ2-2; TRBD2 matches 13 bases. Germline assignment: CDR1 SNHLY and CDR2 FYNNEI. The ends lost 5 bases at V and 3 bases at J; junction bases unmatched: 9. CDR3 length: 18 amino acids. The CDR3 bases are TGTGCCAGCAGTATCAATTGGACTAGCGGGGGCGACACCGGGGAGCTGTTTTTT. Encoded protein: CASSINWTSGGDTGELFF.

This rearrangement joins TRBV7-9 to TRBJ1-6, with 8 positions matching TRBD1. CDR1 and CDR2 (germline): SEHNR, FQNEAQ (reference sequence). This CDR3 region has 16 residues. With V trimmed by 1 base and J by 10 bases, 9 bases remained unmatched. CDR3 sequence reads: CASSLVGTGQGSPLHF. CDR3 coding DNA: TGTGCCAGCAGCTTAGTAGGGACAGGTCAAGGATCACCCCTCCACTTT. The full variable domain, its missing parts supplied by reference TRBV7-9 and TRBJ1-6, is DTGVSQNPRHKITKRGQNVTFRCDPISEHNRLYWYRQTLGQGPEFLTYFQNEAQLEKSRLLSDRFSAERPKGSFSTLEIQRTEQGDSAMYLCASSLVGTGQGSPLHFGNGTRLTVT.

This clone was seen a single time. The V call is TRBV6-1, the J call TRBJ1-5, with D possibly matching TRBD1 (6 bases). V shed 6 bases and J shed 1 base, with 13 bases lying between them. The CDR3 totals 15 residues. Germline CDR1 reads MNHNS; CDR2 reads SASEGT. Written as DNA, the CDR3 is TGTGCCAGCAGAGACGGGGGGGCCAGCAATCAGCCCCAGCATTTT. Protein product: CASRDGGASNQPQHF.

The genes are TRBV28 and TRBJ1-5; no firm D call. Trimming shortened V by 1 base and J by 5 bases, and 6 bases separated the two germline ends. Germline V gene data show CDR1 as MDHEN and CDR2 as SYDVKM. The CDR3 is 13 amino acids. The CDR3 reads CASSLFRYQPQHF. As DNA, the CDR3 is TGTGCCAGCAGTTTATTCAGATATCAGCCCCAGCATTTT.

The V gene is TRBV7-2, the J gene TRBJ2-5; D might be TRBD2 (6 bases). With 4 bases removed from V and 5 bases from J, the gap between germline ends came to 17 bases. The CDR3 consists of 15 residues. The germline V gene encodes CDR1 SGHTA and CDR2 FQGNSA. The CDR3 protein is CASSSTGLRDETQYF. The CDR3 bases are TGTGCCAGCAGCTCCACGGGACTTCGGGACGAGACCCAGTACTTC.

V gene TRBV4-1 combines with J gene TRBJ1-1, with 7 bases matching TRBD1. The germline V gene encodes CDR1 MGHRA and CDR2 YSYEKL. Unmatched junction bases numbered 5, after V lost 6 bases and J lost 10 bases. There are 11 residues in the CDR3. The CDR3 loop is CASRTGMRAFF. CDR3 sequence (DNA): TGCGCCAGCAGGACAGGGATGCGAGCTTTCTTT.

The rearrangement uses TRBV7-2 and TRBJ2-3, with D possibly being TRBD2 (7 bases). Germline lookup yields CDR1 SGHTA and CDR2 FQGNSA. V dropped 3 bases and J dropped 2 bases, with 21 bases sitting between them. The CDR3 runs 18 residues. CDR3 nucleotides: TGTGCCAGCAGCTTTAATCGGAGTAGGGGGGGGAACACAGATACGCAGTATTTT. It specifies CASSFNRSRGGNTDTQYF.